The source of this T cell receptor beta chain is a study of identical twins. TCRdb used MiXCR to reprocess the 5' RACE reads, holding one entry per CDR3 protein. Of around 570,000 distinct CDR3 sequences listed, 9.5% to 10% were seen once; the top ten hold 2.5% to 3.5%. Broader study findings: Invariant T cells like MAIT and iNKT could partly confound the zero-insertion analyses. It was cross-sectional statistical analysis, not following the same donors, that the conclusions relied on.

This clonotype came up a few times. Its matching antigen is unknown. Trimming took off 6 bases at V and 5 bases at J, with 17 bases between the two ends. This CDR3 region has 15 residues. Germline-derived CDR1 and CDR2 are MNHEY and SMNVEV (reference sequence). The same data also contributed to another study, on yellow fever vaccine responses in identical twins.

The source is a woman under 30 in good health. Sequences were obtained from PBMCs. The chain uses TRBV27 and TRBJ2-4; tentative D call: TRBD2 (5 bases). CDR3 region: CASSLAADFENIQYF. The CDR3 coding sequence is TGTGCCAGCAGCCTCGCCGCGGACTTCGAAAACATTCAGTACTTC.